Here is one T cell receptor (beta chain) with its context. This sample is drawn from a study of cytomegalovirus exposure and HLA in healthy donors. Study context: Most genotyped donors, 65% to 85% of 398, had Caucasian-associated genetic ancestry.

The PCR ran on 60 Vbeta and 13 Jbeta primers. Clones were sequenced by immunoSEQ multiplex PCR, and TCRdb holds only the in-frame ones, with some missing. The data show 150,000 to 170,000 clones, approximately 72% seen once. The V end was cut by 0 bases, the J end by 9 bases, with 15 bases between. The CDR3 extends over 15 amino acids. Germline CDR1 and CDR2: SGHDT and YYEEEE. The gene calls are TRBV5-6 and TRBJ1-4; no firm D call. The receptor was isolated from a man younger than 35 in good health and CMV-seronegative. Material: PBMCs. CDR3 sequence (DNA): TGTGCCAGCAGCTTGGATCGGTTGCCTTTTCAAAAACTGTTTTTT. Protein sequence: CASSLDRLPFQKLFF.